This T cell receptor beta chain is drawn from a study of shared clonotypes between healthy human individuals. Remarks on this clone: Its matching antigen is unknown.

This CDR3 is built from 13 residues. Germline CDR1 SEHNR, CDR2 FQNEAQ (reference sequence). V gave up 4 bases and J gave up 7 bases, with 14 bases separating them. The data were produced by immunoSEQ multiplex PCR, yet TCRdb's version contains in-frame clones alone and is incomplete. The sample has roughly 2.1 million clones, approximately 94% seen once. It was CD45RO-negative cells, positively selected for CCR7, that made up naive CD8 cells, with terminally differentiated effector memory CD45RA+ cells excluded. Findings and limits, study-wide: Relative to clonotypes present in all four donors, those not shared had lower generation probabilities.

What was sequenced was naive CD8+ T cells from PBMCs. This TCR was recovered from a man aged 18 to 30 in good health. Some clones in this sample may be carry-over from other donors' samples. The chain couples TRBV7-9 to TRBJ2-7; D is possibly TRBD1 (6 bases). CDR3 loop: CASSSPQGREQYF. As DNA, the CDR3 is TGTGCCAGCAGCTCTCCTCAGGGGCGGGAGCAGTACTTC.